The clone carrying this TCR beta chain was seen repeatedly, ten times or more. No antigen is known for it. This entry belongs to a study of T cell repertoires in cytomegalovirus infection. Study conclusions and caveats: HLA-C-restricted CMV clonotypes gave the most frequent clonotype in two of eight donors.

V lost 5 bases, J lost 5 bases, and 12 bases lay in between. The germline V gene has CDR1 SGHTA and CDR2 FQGNSA. This CDR3 is built from 13 residues. Each CDR3 protein is one row after TCRdb ran MiXCR on the reads. The table lists roughly 320,000 distinct CDR3 sequences, approximately 8.9% of them singletons. The chain links TRBV7-2 to TRBJ2-5, with no clear D. This receptor was obtained from a human donor in good health (CMV status not recorded). Some clones in this sample may be carry-over from other donors' samples. Input material: PBMCs. The CDR3 is CASSPRVWETQYF. The CDR3 coding sequence is TGTGCCAGCAGCCCTAGGGTCTGGGAGACCCAGTACTTC.